This TCR beta chain was observed in a study of tumor and adjacent non-tumor tissue in lung cancer (dated by TCRdb to 2017 to 2018). General notes on the study: Patients with adenocarcinoma (over 11), squamous cell carcinoma (2) and small cell lung cancer (1) were included in the cohort. Ages among the 15 or so patients ranged from about 31 to 76 years, there were about ten men and 5 women, and disease was at TNM stage I to III. Sequencing produced 130,000,000 or so productive TCRbeta reads in total, an average of approximately 4 million reads per sample. The study compared bulk TCRbeta repertoires from lung tumor tissue and matched distant non-tumor lung tissue of around 14 lung cancer patients. For each patient, one tumor sample and one normal lung sample were taken, giving thirty paired specimens that underwent TCRbeta CDR3 sequencing.

CDR1 and CDR2, looked up from the germline V gene, are SGHDN and FVKESK. Reading from cysteine to phenylalanine, the CDR3 counts 17 amino acids. The only DNA kept is the CDR3, 51 bases in frame from the first base. Paper-wide results and their limitations: The methods do not name the sequencing platform or mention unique molecular identifiers. Significantly higher TCR diversity (inverse Simpson) was observed in tumor tissue than in normal lung tissue (around 450 vs 160, P = 0.0075, Mann-Whitney U test). TCR diversity was significantly higher in younger patients, and higher tumor TCR diversity was associated with shorter overall and disease-free survival. Only about 16 patients were included in the cohort, and the need for larger samples and more detailed clinical data was noted by the authors. The top 100 clones made up a significantly larger cumulative share of the repertoire in normal lung than in tumor tissue. Peripheral blood was not sequenced, so blood TCRbeta repertoires in these lung cancer patients were not examined.

Libraries were made using multiplex PCR. Sequencing took place on an Illumina HiSeq 2500. Following protocols modified from ARM-PCR, the researchers constructed TCRbeta libraries through three rounds of nested PCR with primers (Table S4). Before sequencing, PCR products in the 200-500 bp range were cut out of the gel and cleaned up using the QIAquick gel extraction kit. Turning to the authors' computational methods: Trimmomatic was used to clean the reads, FLASH was used to merge the reads into complete CDR3 sequences, and MiTCR was used to assign the reads to V(D)J germline segments. VDJtools was used to compute clonal diversity as the inverse Simpson's index. Productive reads were defined as in-frame sequences without a premature stop codon. TCRdb trimmed the raw reads at Q25, called clones with MiXCR and kept productive beta chains. Identical CDR3 protein sequences are pooled into one entry, listed with their most common genes and DNA. The V and J calls follow TCRdb's processing rather than the paper's. The sample yields about 98,000 distinct CDR3 sequences; about 80% were counted once. The biggest ten clones account for about 29% of the sample.

This clonotype showed up just once. This clone's antigen is unknown. The junction shows a germline mismatch at one end, possibly a read error. RNA was isolated from bulk, unsorted tissue, and RNA quality was assessed with a NanoDrop ND-1000 and an Agilent 2100. For the normal lung samples, distant non-tumor tissue was collected more than 3 cm away from the tumor edge. All donors had newly diagnosed lung cancer, had not received prior chemotherapy, and were admitted for thoracic surgery in China between August and November 2014. Patients who had received previous radiotherapy or chemotherapy, or who had another concurrent cancer, were excluded from the study. Pieces of surgical tissue measuring about 1-2.2 cm3 were kept in RNAlater solution and stored at -80 degrees C until use.

Sequencing used distant non-tumor lung tissue. In this chain, TRBV14 is recombined with TRBJ2-5, and 10 bases in between align with TRBD2. This TCR derives from a man aged 60 to 75 with small cell lung cancer. At the DNA level, the sequence is TGTGCCAGCAGCCCTCCAACTAGCGGGACCTACCAAGGGACCCAGTATTTC. Its product reads: CASSPPTSGTYQGTQYF.